The clone carrying this T cell receptor (beta chain) was found many times. As yet, its antigen is unknown. The CDR3 totals 16 residues. V was cut by 1 base and J by 6 bases, with 16 bases left in between. Per the germline V gene, CDR1 is LGHNA and CDR2 is YSLEER. This specimen belongs to a study of identical twins. General observations from the study: Cross-sectional statistical analysis was relied on for the conclusions, without the same donors being followed. While abundant cord blood beta clonotypes carried fewer insertions, memory repertoires showed no such pattern.

TCRdb reanalysed the 5' RACE reads using MiXCR and keeps one entry per CDR3 protein. In the table there are hundreds of thousands of distinct CDR3 sequences, roughly a tenth of which are singletons. What was sequenced was memory (CD45RO+) T cells sorted from blood. This TCR derives from a woman aged 18-29 years in good health. The chain has TRBV4-3 and TRBJ2-1, with D possibly TRBD2 on 5 matching bases. In DNA form, the CDR3 reads TGCGCCAGCAGCCAAGGTAGTAGCGTTTTCCCCAATGAGCAGTTCTTC. Translated: CASSQGSSVFPNEQFF.